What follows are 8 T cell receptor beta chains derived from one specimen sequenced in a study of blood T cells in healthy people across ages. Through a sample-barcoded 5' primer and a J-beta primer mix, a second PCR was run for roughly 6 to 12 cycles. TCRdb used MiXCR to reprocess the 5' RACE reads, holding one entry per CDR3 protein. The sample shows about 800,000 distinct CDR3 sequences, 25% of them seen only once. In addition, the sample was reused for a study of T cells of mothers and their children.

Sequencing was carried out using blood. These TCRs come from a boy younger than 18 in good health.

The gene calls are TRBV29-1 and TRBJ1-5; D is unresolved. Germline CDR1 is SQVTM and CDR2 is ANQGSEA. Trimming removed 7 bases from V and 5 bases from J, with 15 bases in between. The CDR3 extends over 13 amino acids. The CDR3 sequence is CSAMTARDQPQHF. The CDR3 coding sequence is TGCAGCGCCATGACGGCAAGGGATCAGCCCCAGCATTTT.

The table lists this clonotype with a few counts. The CDR3 region has the DNA TGCAGTGCTAGAGATGGACGACAGGCGAACACCGGGGAGCTGTTTTTT. It is translated as CSARDGRQANTGELFF. The chain combines TRBV20-1 with TRBJ2-2, with D maybe TRBD1 (6 bases). From germline, CDR1 is DFQATT and CDR2 SNEGSKA (reference sequence). The CDR3 length is 16 residues. Trimming stripped 0 bases from V and 0 bases from J, with 11 bases between.

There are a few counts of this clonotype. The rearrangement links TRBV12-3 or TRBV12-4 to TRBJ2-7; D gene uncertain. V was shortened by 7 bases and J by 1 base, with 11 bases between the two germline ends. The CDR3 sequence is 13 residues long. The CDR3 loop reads CASTSTDSYEQYF. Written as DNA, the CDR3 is TGTGCCAGCACTTCGACGGATTCCTACGAGCAGTACTTC.

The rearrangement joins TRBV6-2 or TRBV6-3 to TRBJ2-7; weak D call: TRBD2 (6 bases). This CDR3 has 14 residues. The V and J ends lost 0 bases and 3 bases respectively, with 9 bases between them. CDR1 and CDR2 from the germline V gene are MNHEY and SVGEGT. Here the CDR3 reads CASSYSGGFYEQYF. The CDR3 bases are TGTGCCAGCAGTTACTCTGGAGGGTTCTACGAGCAGTACTTC.

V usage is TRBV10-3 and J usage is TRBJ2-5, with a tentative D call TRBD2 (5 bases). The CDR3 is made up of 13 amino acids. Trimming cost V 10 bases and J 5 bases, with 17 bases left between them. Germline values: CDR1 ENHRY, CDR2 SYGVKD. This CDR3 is CATRGVASETQYF. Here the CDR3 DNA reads TGTGCCACAAGAGGAGTAGCGAGCGAGACCCAGTACTTC.

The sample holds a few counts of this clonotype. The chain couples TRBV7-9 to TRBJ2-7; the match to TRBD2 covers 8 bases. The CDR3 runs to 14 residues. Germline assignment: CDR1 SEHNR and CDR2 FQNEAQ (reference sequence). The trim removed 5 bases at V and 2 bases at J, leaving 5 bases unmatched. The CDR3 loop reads CASSRGGKPYEQYF. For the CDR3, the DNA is TGTGCCAGCAGCCGCGGGGGGAAACCCTACGAGCAGTACTTC.

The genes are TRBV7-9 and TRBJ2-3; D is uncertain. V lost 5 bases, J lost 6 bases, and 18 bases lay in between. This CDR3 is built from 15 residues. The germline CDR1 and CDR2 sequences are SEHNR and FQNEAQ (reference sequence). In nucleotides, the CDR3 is TGTGCCAGCAGCCCGACCTGCGGCCGCAGGGATACGCAGTATTTT. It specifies CASSPTCGRRDTQYF.

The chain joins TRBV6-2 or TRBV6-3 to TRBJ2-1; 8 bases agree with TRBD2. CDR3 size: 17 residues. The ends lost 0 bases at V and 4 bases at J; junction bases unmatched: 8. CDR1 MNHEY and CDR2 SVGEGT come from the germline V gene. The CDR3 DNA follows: TGTGCCAGCAGTTACTCCCTAGCGGGTGCCCAATACAATGAGCAGTTCTTC. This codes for CASSYSLAGAQYNEQFF.